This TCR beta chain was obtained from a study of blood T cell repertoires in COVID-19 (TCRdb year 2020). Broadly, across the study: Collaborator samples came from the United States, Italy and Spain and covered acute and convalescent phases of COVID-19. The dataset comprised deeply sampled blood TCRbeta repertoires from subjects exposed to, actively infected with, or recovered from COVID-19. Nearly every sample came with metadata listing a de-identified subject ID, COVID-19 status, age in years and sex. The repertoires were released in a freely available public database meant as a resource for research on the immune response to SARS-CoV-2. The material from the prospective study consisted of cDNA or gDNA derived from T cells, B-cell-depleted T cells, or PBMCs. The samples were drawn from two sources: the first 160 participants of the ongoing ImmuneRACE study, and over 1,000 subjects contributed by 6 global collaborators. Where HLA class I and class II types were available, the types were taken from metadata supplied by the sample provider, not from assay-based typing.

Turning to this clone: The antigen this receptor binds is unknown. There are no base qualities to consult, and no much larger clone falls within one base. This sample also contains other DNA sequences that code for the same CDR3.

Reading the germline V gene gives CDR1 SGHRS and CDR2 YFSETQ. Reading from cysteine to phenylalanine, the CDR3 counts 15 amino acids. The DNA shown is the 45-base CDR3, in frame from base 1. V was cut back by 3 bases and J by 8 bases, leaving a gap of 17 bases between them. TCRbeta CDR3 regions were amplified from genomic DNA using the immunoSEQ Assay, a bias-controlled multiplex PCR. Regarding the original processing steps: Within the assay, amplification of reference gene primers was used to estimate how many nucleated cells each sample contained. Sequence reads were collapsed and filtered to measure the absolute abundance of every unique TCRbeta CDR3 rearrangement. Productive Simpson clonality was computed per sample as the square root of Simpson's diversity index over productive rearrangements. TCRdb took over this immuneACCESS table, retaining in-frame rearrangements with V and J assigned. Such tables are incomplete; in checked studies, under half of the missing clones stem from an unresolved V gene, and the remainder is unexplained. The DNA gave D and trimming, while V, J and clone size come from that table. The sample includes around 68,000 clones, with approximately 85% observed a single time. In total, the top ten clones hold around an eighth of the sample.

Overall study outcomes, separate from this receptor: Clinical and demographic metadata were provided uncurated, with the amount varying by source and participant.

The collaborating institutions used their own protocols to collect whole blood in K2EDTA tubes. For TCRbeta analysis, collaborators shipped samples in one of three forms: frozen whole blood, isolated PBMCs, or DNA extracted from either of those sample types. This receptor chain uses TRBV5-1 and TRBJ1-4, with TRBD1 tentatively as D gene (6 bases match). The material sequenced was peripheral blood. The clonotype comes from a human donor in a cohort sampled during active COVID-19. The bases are TGCGCCAGCAGCTGGGGCGGGGGCCTTGAGGAAAAACTGTTTTTT. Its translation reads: CASSWGGGLEEKLFF.